The sequence of this T cell receptor (beta chain) was determined in a study of cytomegalovirus exposure and HLA in healthy donors. PCR amplification relied on 60 Vbeta primers (plus 13 Jbeta primers). The protocol was immunoSEQ multiplex PCR, while the TCRdb copy is restricted to in-frame clones and leaves out a portion. This sample has roughly 130,000 clones; over 60% occur once, and the top ten carry just over 1%. Germline V gives CDR1 SGHRS, CDR2 YFSETQ. The CDR3 consists of 15 residues. The V and J ends lost 2 bases and 1 base respectively, with 11 bases between them. The chain links TRBV5-1 to TRBJ2-3; D remains unclear. This TCR came from a human donor in good health. The specimen sequenced was PBMCs. CDR3 protein: CASSFVGGGTDTQYF. CDR3 DNA sequence: TGCGCCAGCAGCTTCGTTGGCGGCGGCACAGATACGCAGTATTTT. The full variable domain, its missing parts supplied by reference TRBV5-1 and TRBJ2-3, is KAGVTQTPRYLIKTRGQQVTLSCSPISGHRSVSWYQQTPGQGLQFLFEYFSETQRNKGNFPGRFSGRQFSNSRSEMNVSTLELGDSALYLCASSFVGGGTDTQYFGPGTRLTVL.